These T cell receptor beta chains were read from a single sample in a study of shared clonotypes between healthy human individuals. This table comes from immunoSEQ multiplex PCR, and its TCRdb copy is limited to in-frame clones, with some not included. The table records 300,000 to 350,000 clones, about 70% of them present only once. The sample comprised memory CD4+ T cells sorted from blood. The receptors were sampled from a man aged 25 to 45 in good health. The conserved cysteine and the conserved F or W are not part of the CDR3 here. A D gene is named only where the DNA matches it firmly.

V: TRBV5-4
J: TRBJ1-4
D: -
CDR3: ASSRTSNEKLF

V: TRBV27
J: TRBJ2-5
D: -
CDR3: ASSLRGTSNFQETQY

V: TRBV6-5
J: TRBJ2-5
D: TRBD2
CDR3: ASSYSAGEGQETQY

V: TRBV7-2
J: TRBJ2-3
D: TRBD2
CDR3: ASSPGTSGRGDTQY

V: TRBV27
J: TRBJ1-3
D: TRBD1
CDR3: ASSSGQGRGSGNTIY

V: TRBV10-1
J: TRBJ1-1
D: -
CDR3: ASSVGRAGTEAF

V: TRBV18
J: TRBJ2-7
D: -
CDR3: ASSRTAPTYEQY

V: TRBV4-3
J: TRBJ2-2
D: -
CDR3: ASSQDYDTGELF

V: TRBV27
J: TRBJ1-4
D: TRBD1
CDR3: ASRKSTGTENEKLF

V: TRBV5-1
J: TRBJ1-2
D: TRBD1
CDR3: ASSLAGGGDYGYT

V: TRBV7-3
J: TRBJ2-3
D: TRBD2
CDR3: ASSDRLAGTAPLY

V: TRBV6-5
J: TRBJ2-1
D: TRBD2
CDR3: ASSLASGSGYEQF

V: TRBV6-6
J: TRBJ2-3
D: -
CDR3: ASSYSGEGADTQY

V: TRBV7-2
J: TRBJ2-7
D: TRBD2
CDR3: ASSFGGTSSYEQY

V: TRBV18
J: TRBJ2-2
D: -
CDR3: ASSPQGSGTGELF

V: TRBV5-5
J: TRBJ2-7
D: TRBD1
CDR3: ASSFGTGGSYEQY

V: TRBV2
J: TRBJ2-1
D: -
CDR3: ASSVGNINNEQF

V: TRBV7-9
J: TRBJ1-6
D: TRBD1
CDR3: ASSSGQDNSPLH

V: TRBV6-6
J: TRBJ2-5
D: -
CDR3: ASKQGQTYQETQY

V: TRBV2
J: TRBJ1-1
D: -
CDR3: ASRGTLGTEAF

V: TRBV2
J: TRBJ1-2
D: -
CDR3: ASSGQGRNYGYT

V: TRBV7-2
J: TRBJ2-1
D: -
CDR3: ASSSTLATSSYNEQF

V: TRBV28
J: TRBJ2-5
D: TRBD1
CDR3: ASSPPGQQETQY

V: TRBV5-1
J: TRBJ1-1
D: -
CDR3: ASSLGGTVAF

V: TRBV5-1
J: TRBJ2-4
D: -
CDR3: ASNRGGSTDIQY

V: TRBV5-5
J: TRBJ1-2
D: -
CDR3: ASSTGWGGAGYGYT